The present T cell receptor beta chain was sequenced within a study of beta chain features in type 1 diabetes. Per donor, one heparinised blood draw averaged roughly 110 mL. Germline values: CDR1 SGHVS, CDR2 FQNEAQ. Trimming cost V 7 bases and J 1 base, with 14 bases left between them. This CDR3 has 16 amino acids. Expressed TCRB transcripts were sequenced after all isolated RNA was converted to cDNA. Reads from naive, central memory and regulatory T cell samples averaged about 3.9 million. Clones were read by immunoSEQ multiplex PCR, and TCRdb kept only the in-frame ones, dropping some. Of 130,000 or so clones detected, around a sixth appear once; the ten largest clones hold roughly 2.6%. The sample holds one count of this clone. Its antigen is as yet unknown. A clone one base away is much larger, so this may be a read error. Findings of the study overall: A closer apparent resemblance between naive, central memory and Treg TCRB repertoires was seen in patients than in healthy donors. Any HLA effect on TCRB rearrangement was left unresolved by small sub-analyses. Researchers report that Type 1 diabetes patients had moderately but significantly shorter TCRB CDR3s across all four CD4+ subsets.

This TCR derives from a young man with type 1 diabetes. This sequence joins TRBV7-8 and TRBJ2-6, with D possibly being TRBD1 (7 bases). Sequenced sample: central memory CD4+ T cells from blood. The CDR3 DNA sequence: TGTGCCAGCATACGGCCAGGGGGGTCTGGGGCCAACGTCCTGACTTTC. Protein sequence: CASIRPGGSGANVLTF.